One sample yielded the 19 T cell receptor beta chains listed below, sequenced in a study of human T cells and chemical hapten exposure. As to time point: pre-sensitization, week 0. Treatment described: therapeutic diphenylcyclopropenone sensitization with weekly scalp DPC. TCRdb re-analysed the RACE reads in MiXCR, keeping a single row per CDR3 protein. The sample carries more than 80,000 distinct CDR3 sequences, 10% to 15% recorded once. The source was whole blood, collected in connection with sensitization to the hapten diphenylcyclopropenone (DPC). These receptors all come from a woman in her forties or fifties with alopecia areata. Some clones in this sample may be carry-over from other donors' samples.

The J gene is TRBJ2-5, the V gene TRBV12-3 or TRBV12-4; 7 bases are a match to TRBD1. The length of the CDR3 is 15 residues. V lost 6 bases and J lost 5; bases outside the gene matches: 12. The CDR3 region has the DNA TGTGCCAGCAGCAGTGGGACAGAGGTTAGCGAGACCCAGTACTTC. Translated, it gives CASSSGTEVSETQYF.

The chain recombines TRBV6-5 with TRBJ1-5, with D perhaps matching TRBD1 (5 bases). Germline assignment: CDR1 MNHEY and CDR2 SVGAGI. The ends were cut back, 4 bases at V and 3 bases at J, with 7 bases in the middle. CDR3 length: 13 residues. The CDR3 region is CASSSRVNQPQHF. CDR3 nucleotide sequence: TGTGCCAGCAGTTCCAGGGTCAATCAGCCCCAGCATTTT.

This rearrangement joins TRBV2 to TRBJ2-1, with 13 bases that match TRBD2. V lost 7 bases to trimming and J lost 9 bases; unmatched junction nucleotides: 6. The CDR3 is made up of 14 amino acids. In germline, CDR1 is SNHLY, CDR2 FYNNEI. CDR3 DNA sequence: TGTGCCAGCACGAGGACTAGCGGGAGAAGTGAGCAGTTCTTC. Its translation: CASTRTSGRSEQFF.

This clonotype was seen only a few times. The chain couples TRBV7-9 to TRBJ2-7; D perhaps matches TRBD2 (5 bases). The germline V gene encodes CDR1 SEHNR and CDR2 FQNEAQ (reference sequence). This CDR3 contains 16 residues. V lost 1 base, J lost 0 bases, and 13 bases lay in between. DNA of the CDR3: TGTGCCAGCAGCTTAGGAGGGTTAGTCGGCTCCTACGAGCAGTACTTC. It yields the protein CASSLGGLVGSYEQYF.

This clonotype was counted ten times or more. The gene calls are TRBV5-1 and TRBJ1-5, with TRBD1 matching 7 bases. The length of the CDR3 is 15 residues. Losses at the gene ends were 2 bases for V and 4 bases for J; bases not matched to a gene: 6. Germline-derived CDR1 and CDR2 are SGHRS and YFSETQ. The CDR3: CASSLQGLDNQPQHF. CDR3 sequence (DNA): TGCGCCAGCAGCTTACAGGGGCTCGATAATCAGCCCCAGCATTTT.

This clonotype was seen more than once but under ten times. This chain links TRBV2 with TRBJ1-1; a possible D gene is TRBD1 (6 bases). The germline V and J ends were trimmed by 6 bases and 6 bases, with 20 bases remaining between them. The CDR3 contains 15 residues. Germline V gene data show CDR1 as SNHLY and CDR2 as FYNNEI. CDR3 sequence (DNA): TGTGCCAGCAGGACTAGGGGGGCAGGTGAGGCTGAAGCTTTCTTT. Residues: CASRTRGAGEAEAFF.

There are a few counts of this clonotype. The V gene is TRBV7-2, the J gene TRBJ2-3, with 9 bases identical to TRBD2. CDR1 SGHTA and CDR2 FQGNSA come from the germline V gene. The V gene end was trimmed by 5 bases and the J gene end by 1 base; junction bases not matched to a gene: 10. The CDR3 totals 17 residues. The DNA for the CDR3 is TGTGCCAGCAGCCACCGAGCAGCGGGAGGAGGCACAGATACGCAGTATTTT. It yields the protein CASSHRAAGGGTDTQYF.

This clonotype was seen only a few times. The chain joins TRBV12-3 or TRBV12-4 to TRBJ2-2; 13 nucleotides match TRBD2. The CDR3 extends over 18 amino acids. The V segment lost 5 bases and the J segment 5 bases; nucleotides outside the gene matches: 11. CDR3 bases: TGTGCCAGCAGTCCCGGACTAGCGGGGGCCCGGTTAACCGGGGAGCTGTTTTTT. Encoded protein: CASSPGLAGARLTGELFF.

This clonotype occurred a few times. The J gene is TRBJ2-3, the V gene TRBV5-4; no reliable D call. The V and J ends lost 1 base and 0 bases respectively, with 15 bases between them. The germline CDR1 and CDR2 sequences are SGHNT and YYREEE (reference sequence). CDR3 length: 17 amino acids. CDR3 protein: CASSLIGPIPSTDTQYF. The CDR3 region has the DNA TGTGCCAGCAGCTTGATCGGGCCAATCCCTAGCACAGATACGCAGTATTTT.

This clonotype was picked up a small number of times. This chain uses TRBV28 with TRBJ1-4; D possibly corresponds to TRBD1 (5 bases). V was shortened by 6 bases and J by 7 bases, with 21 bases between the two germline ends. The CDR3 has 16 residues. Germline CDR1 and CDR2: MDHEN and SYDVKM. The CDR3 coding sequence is TGTGCCAGCAGCTCCGAGGGGTGGTTGTTGGGTGAAAAACTGTTTTTT. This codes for CASSSEGWLLGEKLFF. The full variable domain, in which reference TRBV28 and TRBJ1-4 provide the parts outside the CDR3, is DVKVTQSSRYLVKRTGEKVFLECVQDMDHENMFWYRQDPGLGLRLIYFSYDVKMKEKGDIPEGYSVSREKKERFSLILESASTNQTSMYLCASSSEGWLLGEKLFFGSGTQLSVL.

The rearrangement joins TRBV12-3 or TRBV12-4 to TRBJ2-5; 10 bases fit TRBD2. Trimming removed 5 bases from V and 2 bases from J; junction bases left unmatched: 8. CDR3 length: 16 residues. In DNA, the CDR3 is TGTGCCAGCAGTCCGGGACTAGCGTCACCACAAGAGACCCAGTACTTC. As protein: CASSPGLASPQETQYF.

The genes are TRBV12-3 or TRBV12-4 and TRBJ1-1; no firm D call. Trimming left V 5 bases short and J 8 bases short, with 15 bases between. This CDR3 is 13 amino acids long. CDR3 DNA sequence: TGTGCCAGCAGTCTCGGACGTACCAAAGAAGCTTTCTTT. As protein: CASSLGRTKEAFF.

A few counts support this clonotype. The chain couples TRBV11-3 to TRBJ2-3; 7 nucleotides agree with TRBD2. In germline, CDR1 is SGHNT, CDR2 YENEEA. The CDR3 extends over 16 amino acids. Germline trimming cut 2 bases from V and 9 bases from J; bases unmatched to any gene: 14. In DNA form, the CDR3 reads TGTGCCAGCAGCTTAAACTCGGGAGGAGCTATACTGACGCAGTATTTT. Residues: CASSLNSGGAILTQYF. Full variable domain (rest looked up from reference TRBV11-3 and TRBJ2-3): EAGVVQSPRYKIIEKKQPVAFWCNPISGHNTLYWYLQNLGQGPELLIRYENEEAVDDSQLPKDRFSAERLKGVDSTLKIQPAELGDSAVYLCASSLNSGGAILTQYFGPGTRLTVL.

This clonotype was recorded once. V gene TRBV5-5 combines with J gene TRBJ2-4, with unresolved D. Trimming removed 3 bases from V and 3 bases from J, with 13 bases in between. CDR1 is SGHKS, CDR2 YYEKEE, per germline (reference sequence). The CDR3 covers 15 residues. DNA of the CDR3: TGTGCCAGCAGCTCCCGCGCGGATATCAAAAACATTCAGTACTTC. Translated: CASSSRADIKNIQYF.

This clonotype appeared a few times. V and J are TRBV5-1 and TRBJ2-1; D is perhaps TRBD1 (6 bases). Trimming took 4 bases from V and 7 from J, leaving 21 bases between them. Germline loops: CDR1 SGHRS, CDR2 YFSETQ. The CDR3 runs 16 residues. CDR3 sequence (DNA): TGCGCCAGCAGCAAATCAGGGGCCCCCCTCATGAATGAGCAGTTCTTC. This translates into CASSKSGAPLMNEQFF.

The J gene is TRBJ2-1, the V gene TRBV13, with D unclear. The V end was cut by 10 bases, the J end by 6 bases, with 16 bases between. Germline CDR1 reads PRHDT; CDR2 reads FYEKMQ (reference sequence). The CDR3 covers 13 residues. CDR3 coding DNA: TGTGCCAACACACGCCCCCCGCTCAATGAGCAGTTCTTC. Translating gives CANTRPPLNEQFF.

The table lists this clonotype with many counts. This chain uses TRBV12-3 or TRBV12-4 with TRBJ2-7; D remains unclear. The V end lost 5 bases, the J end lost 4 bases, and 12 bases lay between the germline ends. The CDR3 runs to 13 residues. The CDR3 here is CASSITQQYEQYF. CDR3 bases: TGTGCCAGCAGTATTACACAGCAATACGAGCAGTACTTC.

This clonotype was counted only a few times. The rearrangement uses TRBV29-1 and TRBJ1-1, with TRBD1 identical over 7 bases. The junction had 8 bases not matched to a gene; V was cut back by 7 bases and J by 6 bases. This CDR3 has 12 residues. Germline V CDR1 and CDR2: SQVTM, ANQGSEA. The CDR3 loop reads CSAHRTGAEAFF. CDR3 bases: TGCAGCGCCCATCGGACAGGCGCTGAAGCTTTCTTT.

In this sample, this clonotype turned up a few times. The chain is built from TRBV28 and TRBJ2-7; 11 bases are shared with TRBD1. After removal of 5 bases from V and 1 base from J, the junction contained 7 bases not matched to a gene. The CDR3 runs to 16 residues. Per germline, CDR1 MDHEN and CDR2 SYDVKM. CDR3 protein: CASSTPGTGGSYEQYF. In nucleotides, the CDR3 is TGTGCCAGCAGTACCCCCGGGACAGGGGGGTCCTACGAGCAGTACTTC.